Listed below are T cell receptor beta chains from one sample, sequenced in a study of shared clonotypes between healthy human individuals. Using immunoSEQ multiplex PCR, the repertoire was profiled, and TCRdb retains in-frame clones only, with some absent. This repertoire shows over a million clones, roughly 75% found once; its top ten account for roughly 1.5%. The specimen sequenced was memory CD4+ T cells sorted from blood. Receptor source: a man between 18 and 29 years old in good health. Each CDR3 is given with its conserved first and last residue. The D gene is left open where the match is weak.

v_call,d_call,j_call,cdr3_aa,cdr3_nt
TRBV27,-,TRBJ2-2,CASSQPGGNTGELFF,TGTGCCAGCAGTCAACCGGGCGGTAACACCGGGGAGCTGTTTTTT
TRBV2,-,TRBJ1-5,CASREGEGQPQHF,TGTGCCAGCAGGGAGGGGGAGGGTCAGCCCCAGCATTTT
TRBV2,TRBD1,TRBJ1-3,CASSGQGAGNTIYF,TGTGCCAGCAGTGGACAGGGGGCCGGAAACACCATATATTTT
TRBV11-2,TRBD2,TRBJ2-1,CASSSGGGRVNEQFF,TGTGCCAGCAGCTCCGGGGGGGGCAGGGTCAATGAGCAGTTCTTC
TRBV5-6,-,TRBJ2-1,CASSFLDEQFF,TGTGCCAGCAGCTTTTTGGATGAGCAGTTCTTC
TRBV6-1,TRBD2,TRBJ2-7,CAIRRSGIRDEQYF,TGTGCCATCCGGCGTAGCGGGATCAGGGACGAGCAGTACTTC
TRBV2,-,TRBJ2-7,CASSLATDYEQYF,TGTGCCAGCAGCCTCGCGACAGACTACGAGCAGTACTTC
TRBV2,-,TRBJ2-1,CASKTDFSYNEQFF,TGTGCCAGCAAGACGGACTTCTCCTACAATGAGCAGTTCTTC
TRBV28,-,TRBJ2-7,CASSPPVMEQYF,TGTGCCAGCAGTCCTCCAGTTATGGAGCAGTACTTC
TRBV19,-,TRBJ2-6,CASTPGTLGSGANVLTF,TGTGCCAGTACCCCCGGGACGCTCGGCTCTGGGGCCAACGTCCTGACTTTC
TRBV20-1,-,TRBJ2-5,CSAGTEETQYF,TGCAGTGCGGGGACGGAAGAGACCCAGTACTTC
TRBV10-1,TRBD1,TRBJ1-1,CASTGGNTEAFF,TGCGCCAGTACAGGGGGGAACACTGAAGCTTTCTTT
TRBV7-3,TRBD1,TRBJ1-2,CASSPTRTGGAGGYTF,TGTGCCAGCAGCCCTACCCGGACAGGGGGCGCGGGTGGCTACACCTTC
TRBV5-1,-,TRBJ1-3,CASSPNNPGNTIYF,TGCGCCAGCAGCCCCAATAACCCTGGAAACACCATATATTTT
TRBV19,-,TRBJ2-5,CASSMGVLSRETQYF,TGTGCCAGTAGTATGGGAGTTTTGTCGAGAGAGACCCAGTACTTC
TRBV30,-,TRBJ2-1,CAWSEQGRGEQFF,TGTGCCTGGAGTGAACAGGGGAGGGGTGAGCAGTTCTTC
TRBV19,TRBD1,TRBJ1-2,CASRIQETGAYGYTF,TGTGCCAGTCGCATACAGGAGACAGGGGCCTATGGCTACACCTTC
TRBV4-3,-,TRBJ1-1,CASSQDYGRNTEAFF,TGCGCCAGCAGCCAAGATTACGGGAGGAACACTGAAGCTTTCTTT
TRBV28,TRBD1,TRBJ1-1,CASSNNQGAGNTEAFF,TGTGCCAGCAGCAATAATCAGGGGGCCGGGAACACTGAAGCTTTCTTT
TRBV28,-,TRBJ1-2,CASNGVNYGYTF,TGTGCCAGCAACGGTGTGAACTATGGCTACACCTTC
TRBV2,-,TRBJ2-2,CASNKGNTGELFF,TGTGCCAGCAACAAGGGGAACACCGGGGAGCTGTTTTTT
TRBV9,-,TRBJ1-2,CASSVGTNYGYTF,TGTGCCAGCAGCGTAGGGACAAACTATGGCTACACCTTC